The rows below give T cell receptor beta chains drawn from one sample of a study of graft-versus-host responses after intestinal transplantation. Here immunoSEQ multiplex PCR was the method, and the copy in TCRdb shows in-frame clones only, minus some. The top ten hold 6% to 7.5% of the sample, which has approximately 37,000 clones, roughly 89% seen once. Sample: PBMCs, taken around 270 days after transplant. The origin of the receptors is a human patient who received an intestinal transplant, so some T cells may come from the graft donor. CDR3s include the opening cysteine and the closing phenylalanine or tryptophan. A D gene is named only where the DNA matches it firmly. Size is omitted from some rows. Given values are once, few, many or a class for expanded clones.

d_call: TRBD2
cdr3_length: 14
v_call: TRBV5-4
clone_size: NA
j_call: TRBJ2-3
cdr3_nt: TGTGCCAGCAGCGGACTAGCGGGCACAGATACGCAGTATTTT
cdr3_aa: CASSGLAGTDTQYF

d_call: TRBD1
cdr3_length: 18
v_call: TRBV11-3
clone_size: NA
j_call: TRBJ2-2
cdr3_nt: TGTGCCAGCAGCTTGGTTTTTCCGGGACAGGGGGCCACCGGGGAGCTGTTTTTT
cdr3_aa: CASSLVFPGQGATGELFF

d_call: TRBD1
cdr3_length: 15
v_call: TRBV6-6
clone_size: NA
j_call: TRBJ1-2
cdr3_nt: TGTGCCAGCAGGCCGGGACAGAGGACCCGGTATGGCTACACCTTC
cdr3_aa: CASRPGQRTRYGYTF

d_call: NA
cdr3_length: 13
v_call: TRBV4-1
clone_size: NA
j_call: TRBJ1-4
cdr3_nt: TGCGCCAGCAGCCAAGAGCAAACTGAAAAACTGTTTTTT
cdr3_aa: CASSQEQTEKLFF

d_call: NA
cdr3_length: 14
v_call: TRBV11-2
clone_size: few
j_call: TRBJ2-3
cdr3_nt: TGTGCCAGCAGCTTACAATACAGCACAGATACGCAGTATTTT
cdr3_aa: CASSLQYSTDTQYF

d_call: NA
cdr3_length: 14
v_call: TRBV23-1
clone_size: NA
j_call: TRBJ1-4
cdr3_nt: TGCGCCAGCAGTCTTCAGGGCCCTAATGAAAAACTGTTTTTT
cdr3_aa: CASSLQGPNEKLFF

d_call: NA
cdr3_length: 14
v_call: TRBV5-6
clone_size: NA
j_call: TRBJ2-1
cdr3_nt: TGTGCCAGCAGCTTTTTATGGGGGATGGCTGAGCAGTTCTTC
cdr3_aa: CASSFLWGMAEQFF

d_call: NA
cdr3_length: 15
v_call: TRBV7-9
clone_size: NA
j_call: TRBJ1-2
cdr3_nt: TGTGCCAGCACCTCCTCGGCGCCAGGGTTCGGTGGCTACACCTTC
cdr3_aa: CASTSSAPGFGGYTF

d_call: NA
cdr3_length: 13
v_call: TRBV19
clone_size: NA
j_call: TRBJ1-6
cdr3_nt: TGTGCCAGTAGGTCAGGGTGGAATTCACCCCTCCACTTT
cdr3_aa: CASRSGWNSPLHF

d_call: TRBD2
cdr3_length: 16
v_call: TRBV2
clone_size: NA
j_call: TRBJ2-5
cdr3_nt: TGTGCCAGCAGGGGCCTGACTAGCGGGGGGGCCGAGACCCAGTACTTC
cdr3_aa: CASRGLTSGGAETQYF

d_call: TRBD2
cdr3_length: 18
v_call: TRBV15
clone_size: NA
j_call: TRBJ2-3
cdr3_nt: TGTGCCACCAGCAGAGGACTAGCGGGGGCCTTAAGCACAGATACGCAGTATTTT
cdr3_aa: CATSRGLAGALSTDTQYF

d_call: TRBD1
cdr3_length: 15
v_call: TRBV10-3
clone_size: NA
j_call: TRBJ1-2
cdr3_nt: TGTGCCATCAGCCCCCCCGGGACAGGAGTGGGTGGCTACACCTTC
cdr3_aa: CAISPPGTGVGGYTF

d_call: NA
cdr3_length: 15
v_call: TRBV6-5
clone_size: NA
j_call: TRBJ2-3
cdr3_nt: TGTGCCAGCGGCCCGCCGCGGGGAGTCACAGATACGCAGTATTTT
cdr3_aa: CASGPPRGVTDTQYF

d_call: NA
cdr3_length: 15
v_call: TRBV9
clone_size: NA
j_call: TRBJ1-2
cdr3_nt: TGTGCCAGCAGCGTAGTTTCGACAGGATTGTATGGCTACACCTTC
cdr3_aa: CASSVVSTGLYGYTF

d_call: NA
cdr3_length: 13
v_call: TRBV6-5
clone_size: NA
j_call: TRBJ1-4
cdr3_nt: TGTGCCACCCGACAGGCTGGTAATGAAAAACTGTTTTTT
cdr3_aa: CATRQAGNEKLFF

d_call: NA
cdr3_length: 14
v_call: TRBV5-1
clone_size: NA
j_call: TRBJ2-7
cdr3_nt: TGCGCCAGCAGCTTGGGTACTAACCGCTACGAGCAGTACTTC
cdr3_aa: CASSLGTNRYEQYF

d_call: NA
cdr3_length: 12
v_call: TRBV30
clone_size: once
j_call: TRBJ1-2
cdr3_nt: TGTGCCTGGAGTCCATCTAACTATGGCTACACCTTC
cdr3_aa: CAWSPSNYGYTF

d_call: NA
cdr3_length: 14
v_call: TRBV2
clone_size: NA
j_call: TRBJ1-1
cdr3_nt: TGTGCCAGCGTTGAGGGCAGGCTGAACACTGAAGCTTTCTTT
cdr3_aa: CASVEGRLNTEAFF

d_call: NA
cdr3_length: 15
v_call: TRBV5-4
clone_size: once
j_call: TRBJ1-1
cdr3_nt: TGTGCCAGCAGCTTGGCCGCGGGAGAGGTCACTGAAGCTTTCTTT
cdr3_aa: CASSLAAGEVTEAFF

d_call: TRBD2
cdr3_length: 16
v_call: TRBV11-2
clone_size: once
j_call: TRBJ2-7
cdr3_nt: TGTGCCAGCAGCCCCCTTGGACTAGCGGGGACCTACGAGCAGTACTTC
cdr3_aa: CASSPLGLAGTYEQYF

d_call: NA
cdr3_length: 14
v_call: TRBV27
clone_size: NA
j_call: TRBJ2-5
cdr3_nt: TGTGCCAGCAGAACGGGGGCCGCAGAAGAGACCCAGTACTTC
cdr3_aa: CASRTGAAEETQYF

d_call: TRBD1
cdr3_length: 15
v_call: TRBV9
clone_size: once
j_call: TRBJ2-2
cdr3_nt: TGTGCCAGCAGCGCCAACACAGGGGGAACCGGGGAGCTGTTTTTT
cdr3_aa: CASSANTGGTGELFF

d_call: NA
cdr3_length: 14
v_call: TRBV19
clone_size: NA
j_call: TRBJ1-2
cdr3_nt: TGTGCCAGTAGTATATCAATGGGGGACTATGGCTACACCTTC
cdr3_aa: CASSISMGDYGYTF

d_call: TRBD1
cdr3_length: 13
v_call: TRBV6-5
clone_size: NA
j_call: TRBJ2-1
cdr3_nt: TGTGCCATTGACAGGGAGCAATACAATGAGCAGTTCTTC
cdr3_aa: CAIDREQYNEQFF

d_call: NA
cdr3_length: 13
v_call: TRBV7-9
clone_size: NA
j_call: TRBJ2-5
cdr3_nt: TGTGCCAGCAGCTTAGCAATAGACCCGGGACAGTACTTC
cdr3_aa: CASSLAIDPGQYF

d_call: NA
cdr3_length: 14
v_call: TRBV5-1
clone_size: NA
j_call: TRBJ2-2
cdr3_nt: TGCGCCAGCAGCCCGACCGGGAACACCGGGGAGCTGTTTTTT
cdr3_aa: CASSPTGNTGELFF

d_call: NA
cdr3_length: 14
v_call: TRBV4-1
clone_size: NA
j_call: TRBJ1-2
cdr3_nt: TGCGCCAGCAGCCAAGCCTCAGGGCACTATGGCTACACCTTC
cdr3_aa: CASSQASGHYGYTF

d_call: NA
cdr3_length: 13
v_call: TRBV9
clone_size: NA
j_call: TRBJ2-1
cdr3_nt: TGTGCCAGCAGCGTGGGCTCGGGTCTTGAGCAGTTCTTC
cdr3_aa: CASSVGSGLEQFF

d_call: TRBD1
cdr3_length: 12
v_call: TRBV9
clone_size: NA
j_call: TRBJ1-1
cdr3_nt: TGTGCCAGCAGCGACAACAGGGGGTACGCTTTCTTT
cdr3_aa: CASSDNRGYAFF

d_call: TRBD2
cdr3_length: 16
v_call: TRBV4-1
clone_size: once
j_call: TRBJ2-5
cdr3_nt: TGCGCCAGCAGCCAAATTAGCGGGGGATCCCAAGAGACCCAGTACTTC
cdr3_aa: CASSQISGGSQETQYF

d_call: TRBD2
cdr3_length: 17
v_call: TRBV7-9
clone_size: NA
j_call: TRBJ2-3
cdr3_nt: TGTGCCGATAGCCCCCGGACTAGCGGGGGGACGACAGATACGCAGTATTTT
cdr3_aa: CADSPRTSGGTTDTQYF

d_call: TRBD2
cdr3_length: 15
v_call: TRBV7-2
clone_size: NA
j_call: TRBJ2-1
cdr3_nt: TGTGCCAGCAGCTTAGGGAATAGCGGGGGGAATGAGCAGTTCTTC
cdr3_aa: CASSLGNSGGNEQFF

d_call: NA
cdr3_length: 15
v_call: TRBV6-5
clone_size: NA
j_call: TRBJ2-2
cdr3_nt: TGTGCCAGCAGTTACGTGGGAGGAGGCACCGGGGAGCTGTTTTTT
cdr3_aa: CASSYVGGGTGELFF

d_call: NA
cdr3_length: 14
v_call: TRBV6-5
clone_size: NA
j_call: TRBJ2-7
cdr3_nt: TGTGCCAGCAGTTACTCGGGCGAAATCTACGAGCAGTACTTC
cdr3_aa: CASSYSGEIYEQYF

d_call: TRBD2
cdr3_length: 15
v_call: TRBV5-4
clone_size: NA
j_call: TRBJ2-3
cdr3_nt: TGTGCCAGCAGTCCGAGCGGGGGGGTGATAGATACGCAGTATTTT
cdr3_aa: CASSPSGGVIDTQYF

d_call: TRBD1
cdr3_length: 16
v_call: TRBV25-1
clone_size: once
j_call: TRBJ2-7
cdr3_nt: TGTGCCAGCAGTGACTACAGGGGGCAGTTCTCCTACGAGCAGTACTTC
cdr3_aa: CASSDYRGQFSYEQYF

d_call: NA
cdr3_length: 12
v_call: TRBV19
clone_size: NA
j_call: TRBJ2-7
cdr3_nt: TGTGCCAGTAGTAACCCGACACGCGAGCAGTACTTC
cdr3_aa: CASSNPTREQYF

d_call: NA
cdr3_length: 15
v_call: TRBV9
clone_size: NA
j_call: TRBJ2-3
cdr3_nt: TGTGCCAGCAGAGCAGGGATAATCACAACAGATACGCAGTATTTT
cdr3_aa: CASRAGIITTDTQYF

d_call: TRBD1
cdr3_length: 18
v_call: TRBV27
clone_size: NA
j_call: TRBJ2-1
cdr3_nt: TGTGCCAGCAAGCTACTCGGGACAGGGGAGGGGTCCTACAATGAGCAGTTCTTC
cdr3_aa: CASKLLGTGEGSYNEQFF

d_call: NA
cdr3_length: 16
v_call: TRBV5-8
clone_size: NA
j_call: TRBJ1-1
cdr3_nt: TGTGCCAGCAGCCCGGGATCTACCGGGGGGAACACTGAAGCTTTCTTT
cdr3_aa: CASSPGSTGGNTEAFF

d_call: TRBD1
cdr3_length: 14
v_call: TRBV19
clone_size: NA
j_call: TRBJ1-6
cdr3_nt: TGTGCCAGTAGTATACAGGGGGCAGGATCACCCCTCCACTTT
cdr3_aa: CASSIQGAGSPLHF

d_call: NA
cdr3_length: 13
v_call: TRBV19
clone_size: once
j_call: TRBJ1-1
cdr3_nt: TGTGCCAGTAGTCCTCAGTCGAACACTGAAGCTTTCTTT
cdr3_aa: CASSPQSNTEAFF

d_call: NA
cdr3_length: 14
v_call: TRBV5-4
clone_size: NA
j_call: TRBJ2-7
cdr3_nt: TGTGCCAGCAGCTTGCAGGGGAAGGGGTACGAGCAGTACTTC
cdr3_aa: CASSLQGKGYEQYF

d_call: NA
cdr3_length: 15
v_call: TRBV7-6
clone_size: NA
j_call: TRBJ2-3
cdr3_nt: TGTGCCAGCAGCTTAACGGGGACTTCCACAGATACGCAGTATTTT
cdr3_aa: CASSLTGTSTDTQYF

d_call: TRBD1
cdr3_length: 16
v_call: TRBV4-1
clone_size: once
j_call: TRBJ1-1
cdr3_nt: TGCGCCAGCAGCCACATTGGGGACAGGGGAGGCGCTGAAGCTTTCTTT
cdr3_aa: CASSHIGDRGGAEAFF

d_call: NA
cdr3_length: 13
v_call: TRBV6-5
clone_size: NA
j_call: TRBJ1-1
cdr3_nt: TGTGCCAGCAGTTACACCTTGAACACTGAAGCTTTCTTT
cdr3_aa: CASSYTLNTEAFF

d_call: NA
cdr3_length: 13
v_call: TRBV6-5
clone_size: once
j_call: TRBJ2-7
cdr3_nt: TGTGCCAGCAGTTACTCCCCAGGGTCCGAGCAGTACTTC
cdr3_aa: CASSYSPGSEQYF

d_call: NA
cdr3_length: 16
v_call: TRBV10-2
clone_size: NA
j_call: TRBJ1-2
cdr3_nt: TGCGCCAGCAGTGAGTCGAGGAGGGACACATACTATGGCTACACCTTC
cdr3_aa: CASSESRRDTYYGYTF

d_call: NA
cdr3_length: 14
v_call: TRBV7-6
clone_size: NA
j_call: TRBJ2-1
cdr3_nt: TGTGCCAGCAGCTTAGAGGGCGGCAGACATGAGCAGTTCTTC
cdr3_aa: CASSLEGGRHEQFF

d_call: NA
cdr3_length: 14
v_call: TRBV18
clone_size: NA
j_call: TRBJ2-3
cdr3_nt: TGTGCCAGCTCACCGTATCCTAGCACAGATACGCAGTATTTT
cdr3_aa: CASSPYPSTDTQYF

d_call: NA
cdr3_length: 12
v_call: TRBV29-1
clone_size: NA
j_call: TRBJ1-2
cdr3_nt: TGCAGCGTTGATAAGGGAACGCATGGCTACACCTTC
cdr3_aa: CSVDKGTHGYTF

d_call: NA
cdr3_length: 14
v_call: TRBV30
clone_size: NA
j_call: TRBJ1-3
cdr3_nt: TGTGCCTGGAGTAGGGGGGTGGGCCTAAGCACCATATATTTT
cdr3_aa: CAWSRGVGLSTIYF

d_call: NA
cdr3_length: 14
v_call: TRBV7-2
clone_size: NA
j_call: TRBJ2-3
cdr3_nt: TGTGCCAGCAGCTTAAACCGTTTTACAGATACGCAGTATTTT
cdr3_aa: CASSLNRFTDTQYF

d_call: TRBD2
cdr3_length: 15
v_call: TRBV5-4
clone_size: NA
j_call: TRBJ2-5
cdr3_nt: TGTGCCAGCAGACGACTAGCGGGGCCCCAAGAGACCCAGTACTTC
cdr3_aa: CASRRLAGPQETQYF

d_call: NA
cdr3_length: 14
v_call: TRBV2
clone_size: NA
j_call: TRBJ2-1
cdr3_nt: TGTGCCAGCAGTGGGCCGGGACCATACAATGAGCAGTTCTTC
cdr3_aa: CASSGPGPYNEQFF

d_call: TRBD1
cdr3_length: 14
v_call: TRBV6-6
clone_size: NA
j_call: TRBJ2-3
cdr3_nt: TGTGCCAGCAGTTACGGACAGGGCGGAGGTACGCAGTATTTT
cdr3_aa: CASSYGQGGGTQYF

d_call: NA
cdr3_length: 13
v_call: TRBV5-1
clone_size: NA
j_call: TRBJ1-2
cdr3_nt: TGCGCCAGCAGCCAACAGGGCCACTATGGCTACACCTTC
cdr3_aa: CASSQQGHYGYTF

d_call: NA
cdr3_length: 14
v_call: TRBV5-6
clone_size: NA
j_call: TRBJ1-1
cdr3_nt: TGTGCCAGCCGCTCAGAGGGGGTGAACACTGAAGCTTTCTTT
cdr3_aa: CASRSEGVNTEAFF